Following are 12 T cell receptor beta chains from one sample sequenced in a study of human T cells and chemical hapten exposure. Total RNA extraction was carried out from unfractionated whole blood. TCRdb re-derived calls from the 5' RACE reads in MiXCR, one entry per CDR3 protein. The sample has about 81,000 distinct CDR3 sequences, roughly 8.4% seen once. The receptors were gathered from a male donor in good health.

This CDR3 reads CATAGSSYNEQFF. The DNA for the CDR3 is TGTGCCACGGCGGGGAGCTCCTACAATGAGCAGTTCTTC. This chain joins TRBV24-1 and TRBJ2-1; possibly TRBD2 for D (6 bases). The V end lost 10 bases, the J end lost 0 bases, and 9 bases lay between the germline ends. The CDR3 runs 13 residues. Germline lookup yields CDR1 KGHDR and CDR2 SFDVKD.

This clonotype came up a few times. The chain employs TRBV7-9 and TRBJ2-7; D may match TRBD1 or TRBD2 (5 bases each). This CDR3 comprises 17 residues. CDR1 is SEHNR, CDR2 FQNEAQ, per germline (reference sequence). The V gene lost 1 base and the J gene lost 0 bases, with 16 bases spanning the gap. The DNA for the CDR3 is TGTGCCAGCAGCTTAGAACTGGGACCGAAGAGCTCCTACGAGCAGTACTTC. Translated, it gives CASSLELGPKSSYEQYF. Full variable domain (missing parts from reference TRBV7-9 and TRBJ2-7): DTGVSQNPRHKITKRGQNVTFRCDPISEHNRLYWYRQTLGQGPEFLTYFQNEAQLEKSRLLSDRFSAERPKGSFSTLEIQRTEQGDSAMYLCASSLELGPKSSYEQYFGPGTRLTVT.

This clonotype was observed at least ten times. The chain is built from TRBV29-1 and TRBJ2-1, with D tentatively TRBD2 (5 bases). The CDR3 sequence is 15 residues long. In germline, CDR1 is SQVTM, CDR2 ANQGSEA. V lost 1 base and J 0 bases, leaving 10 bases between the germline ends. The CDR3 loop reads CSVEAEENSYNEQFF. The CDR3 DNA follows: TGCAGCGTTGAAGCGGAGGAAAACTCCTACAATGAGCAGTTCTTC.

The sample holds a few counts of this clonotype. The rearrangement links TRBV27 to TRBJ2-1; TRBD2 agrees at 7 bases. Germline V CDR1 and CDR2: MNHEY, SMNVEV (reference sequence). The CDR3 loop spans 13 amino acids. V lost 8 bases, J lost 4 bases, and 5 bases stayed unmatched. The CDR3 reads CASRGSGYNEQFF. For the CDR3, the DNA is TGTGCCAGCCGAGGTAGCGGGTACAATGAGCAGTTCTTC.

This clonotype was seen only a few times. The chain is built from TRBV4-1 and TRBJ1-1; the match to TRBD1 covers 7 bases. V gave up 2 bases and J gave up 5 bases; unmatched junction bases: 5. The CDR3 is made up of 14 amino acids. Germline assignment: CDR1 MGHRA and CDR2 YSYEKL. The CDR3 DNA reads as TGCGCCAGCAGCCAATCAGGGGGAGTGACTGAAGCTTTCTTT. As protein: CASSQSGGVTEAFF.

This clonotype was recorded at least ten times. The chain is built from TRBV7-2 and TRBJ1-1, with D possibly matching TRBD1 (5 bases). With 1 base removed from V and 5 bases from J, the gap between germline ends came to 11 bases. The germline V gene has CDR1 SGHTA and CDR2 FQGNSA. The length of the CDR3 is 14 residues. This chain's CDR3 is CASSLVVGGTEAFF. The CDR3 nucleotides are TGTGCCAGCAGCTTAGTAGTGGGGGGGACTGAAGCTTTCTTT.

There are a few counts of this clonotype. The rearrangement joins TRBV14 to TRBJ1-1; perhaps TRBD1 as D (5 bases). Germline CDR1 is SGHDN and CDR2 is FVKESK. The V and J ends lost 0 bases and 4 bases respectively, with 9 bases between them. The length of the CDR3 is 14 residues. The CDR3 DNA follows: TGTGCCAGCAGCCAAGACAGGGTCGTCACTGAAGCTTTCTTT. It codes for CASSQDRVVTEAFF.

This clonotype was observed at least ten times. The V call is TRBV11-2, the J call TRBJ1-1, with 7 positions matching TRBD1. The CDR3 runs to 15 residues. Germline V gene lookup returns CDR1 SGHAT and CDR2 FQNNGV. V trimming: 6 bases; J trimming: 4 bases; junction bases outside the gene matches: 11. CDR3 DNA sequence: TGTGCCAGCAGGAGCGGAGAGGGGGCAGGCACTGAAGCTTTCTTT. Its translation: CASRSGEGAGTEAFF.

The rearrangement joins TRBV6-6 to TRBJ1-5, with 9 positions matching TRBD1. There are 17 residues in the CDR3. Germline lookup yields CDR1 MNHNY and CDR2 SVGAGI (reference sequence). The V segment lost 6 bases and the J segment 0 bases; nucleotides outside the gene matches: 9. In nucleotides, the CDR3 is TGTGCCAGCAGATGGGACAGGGAGACTCATAGCAATCAGCCCCAGCATTTT. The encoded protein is CASRWDRETHSNQPQHF.

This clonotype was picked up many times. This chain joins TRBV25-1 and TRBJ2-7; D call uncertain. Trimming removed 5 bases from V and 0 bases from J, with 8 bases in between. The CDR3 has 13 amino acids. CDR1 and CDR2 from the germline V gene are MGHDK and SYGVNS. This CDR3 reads CASSPLRSYEQYF. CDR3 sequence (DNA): TGTGCCAGCAGTCCACTGCGCTCCTACGAGCAGTACTTC.

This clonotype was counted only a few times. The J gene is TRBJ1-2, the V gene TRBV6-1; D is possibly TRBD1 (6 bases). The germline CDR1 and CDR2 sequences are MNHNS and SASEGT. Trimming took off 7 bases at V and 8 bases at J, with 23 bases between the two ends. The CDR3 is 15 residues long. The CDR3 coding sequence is TGTGCCAGCACCAGTGGGGGGCTGAAGGGCAGCGGCTACACCTTC. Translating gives CASTSGGLKGSGYTF.

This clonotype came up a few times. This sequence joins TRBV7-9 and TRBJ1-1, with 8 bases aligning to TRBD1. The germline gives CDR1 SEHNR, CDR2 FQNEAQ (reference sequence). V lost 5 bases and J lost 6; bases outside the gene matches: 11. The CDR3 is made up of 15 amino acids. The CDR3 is CASSATFSGGPEAFF. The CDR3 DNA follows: TGTGCCAGCAGCGCGACCTTCTCAGGGGGCCCTGAAGCTTTCTTT.